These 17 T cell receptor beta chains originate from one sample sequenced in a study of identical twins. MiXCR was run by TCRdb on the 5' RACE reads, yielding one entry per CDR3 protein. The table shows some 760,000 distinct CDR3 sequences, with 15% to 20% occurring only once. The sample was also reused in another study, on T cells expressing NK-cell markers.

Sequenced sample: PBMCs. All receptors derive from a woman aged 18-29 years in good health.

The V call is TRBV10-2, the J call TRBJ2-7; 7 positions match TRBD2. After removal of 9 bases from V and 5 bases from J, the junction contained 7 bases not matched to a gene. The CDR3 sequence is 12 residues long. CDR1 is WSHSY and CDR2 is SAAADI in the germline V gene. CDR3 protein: CASALARHEQYF. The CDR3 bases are TGCGCCAGTGCACTAGCGAGGCACGAGCAGTACTTC.

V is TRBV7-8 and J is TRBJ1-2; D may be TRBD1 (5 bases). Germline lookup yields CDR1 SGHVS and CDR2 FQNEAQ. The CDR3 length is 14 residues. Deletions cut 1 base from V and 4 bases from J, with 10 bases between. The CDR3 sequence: CASSLETAFYGYTF. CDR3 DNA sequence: TGTGCCAGCAGCTTAGAGACAGCTTTCTATGGCTACACCTTC.

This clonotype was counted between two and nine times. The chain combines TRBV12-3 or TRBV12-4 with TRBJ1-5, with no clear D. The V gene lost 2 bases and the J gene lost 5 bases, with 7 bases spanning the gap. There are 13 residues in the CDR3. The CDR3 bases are TGTGCCAGCAGTTTATTTCTTCATCAGCCCCAGCATTTT. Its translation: CASSLFLHQPQHF.

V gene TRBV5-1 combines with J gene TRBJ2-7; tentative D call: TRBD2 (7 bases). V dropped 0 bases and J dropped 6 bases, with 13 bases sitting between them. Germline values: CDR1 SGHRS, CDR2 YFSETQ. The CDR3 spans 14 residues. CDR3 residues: CASSLASGGLEQYF. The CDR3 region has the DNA TGCGCCAGCAGCTTGGCCTCGGGGGGCCTCGAGCAGTACTTC.

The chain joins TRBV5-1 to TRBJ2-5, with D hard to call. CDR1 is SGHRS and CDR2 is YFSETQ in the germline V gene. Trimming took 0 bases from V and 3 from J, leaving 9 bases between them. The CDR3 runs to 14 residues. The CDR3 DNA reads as TGCGCCAGCAGCTTGGGGACCGATAAAGAGACCCAGTACTTC. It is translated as CASSLGTDKETQYF.

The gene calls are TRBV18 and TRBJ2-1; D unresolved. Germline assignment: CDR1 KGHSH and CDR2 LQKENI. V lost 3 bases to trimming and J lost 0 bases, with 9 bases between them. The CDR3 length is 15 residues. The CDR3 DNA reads TGTGCCAGCTCACCGGGCTCGAGCTCCTACAATGAGCAGTTCTTC. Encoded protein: CASSPGSSSYNEQFF.

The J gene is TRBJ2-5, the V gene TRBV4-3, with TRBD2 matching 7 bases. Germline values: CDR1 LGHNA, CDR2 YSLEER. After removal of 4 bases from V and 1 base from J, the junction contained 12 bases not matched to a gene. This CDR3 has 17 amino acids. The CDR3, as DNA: TGCGCCAGCAGCCTTACTCTGCGGGAGATTGGCCAAGAGACCCAGTACTTC. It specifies CASSLTLREIGQETQYF.

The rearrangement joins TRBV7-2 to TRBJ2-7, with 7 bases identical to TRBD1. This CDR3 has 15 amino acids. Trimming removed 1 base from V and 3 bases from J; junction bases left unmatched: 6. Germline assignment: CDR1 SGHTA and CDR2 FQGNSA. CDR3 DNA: TGTGCCAGCAGCTTAGAGGGGGACAGCCTCTACGAGCAGTACTTC. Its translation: CASSLEGDSLYEQYF.

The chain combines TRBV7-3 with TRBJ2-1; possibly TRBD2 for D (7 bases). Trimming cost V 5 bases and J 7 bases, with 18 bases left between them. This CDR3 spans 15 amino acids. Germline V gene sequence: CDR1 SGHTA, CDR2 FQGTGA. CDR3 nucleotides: TGTGCCAGCAGCCTCCTGAAGCGGGGACAAAATGAGCAGTTCTTC. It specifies CASSLLKRGQNEQFF.

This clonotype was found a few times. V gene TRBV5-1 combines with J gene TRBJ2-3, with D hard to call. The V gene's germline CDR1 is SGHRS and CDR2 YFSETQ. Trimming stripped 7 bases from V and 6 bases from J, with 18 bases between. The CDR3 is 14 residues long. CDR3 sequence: CASSLEPQRDTQYF. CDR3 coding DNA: TGCGCCAGCTCGCTGGAACCCCAGAGGGATACGCAGTATTTT. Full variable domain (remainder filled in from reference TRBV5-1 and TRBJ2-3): KAGVTQTPRYLIKTRGQQVTLSCSPISGHRSVSWYQQTPGQGLQFLFEYFSETQRNKGNFPGRFSGRQFSNSRSEMNVSTLELGDSALYLCASSLEPQRDTQYFGPGTRLTVL.

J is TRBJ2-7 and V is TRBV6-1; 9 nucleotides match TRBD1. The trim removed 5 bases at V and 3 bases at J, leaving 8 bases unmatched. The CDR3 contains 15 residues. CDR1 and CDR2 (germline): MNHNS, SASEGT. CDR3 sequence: CASSPQGGQGYEQYF. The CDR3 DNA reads TGTGCCAGCAGTCCTCAAGGGGGACAGGGCTACGAGCAGTACTTC.

In DNA form, the CDR3 reads TGTGCCAGTAGTATTCGGGAGGGACTACCTCTCGAAGCTTTCTTT. Its translation is CASSIREGLPLEAFF. The V gene is TRBV19, the J gene TRBJ1-1; D perhaps matches TRBD1 (5 bases). The CDR3 is 15 residues long. The germline CDR1 and CDR2 sequences are LNHDA and SQIVND (reference sequence). The V gene lost 3 bases and the J gene lost 8 bases, with 19 bases spanning the gap. Full variable domain (outside the CDR3, taken from reference TRBV19 and TRBJ1-1): DGGITQSPKYLFRKEGQNVTLSCEQNLNHDAMYWYRQDPGQGLRLIYYSQIVNDFQKGDIAEGYSVSREKKESFPLTVTSAQKNPTAFYLCASSIREGLPLEAFFGQGTRLTVV.

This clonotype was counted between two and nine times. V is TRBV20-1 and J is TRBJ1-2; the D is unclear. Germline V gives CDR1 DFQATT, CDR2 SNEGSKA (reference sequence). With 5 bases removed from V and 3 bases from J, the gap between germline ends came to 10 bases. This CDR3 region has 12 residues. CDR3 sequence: CSAPYSDYGYTF. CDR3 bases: TGCAGTGCTCCCTACTCGGACTATGGCTACACCTTC.

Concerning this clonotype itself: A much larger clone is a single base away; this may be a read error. Here the CDR3 reads CASSLDLRHPQYF. The DNA of the CDR3 is TGCGCCAGCAGCTTGGACCTTAGACACCCCCAGTACTTC. The gene calls are TRBV5-1 and TRBJ2-7, with D unresolved. The CDR3 is made up of 13 amino acids. From germline, CDR1 is SGHRS and CDR2 YFSETQ. V was pared by 0 bases and J by 10 bases, with 14 bases between.

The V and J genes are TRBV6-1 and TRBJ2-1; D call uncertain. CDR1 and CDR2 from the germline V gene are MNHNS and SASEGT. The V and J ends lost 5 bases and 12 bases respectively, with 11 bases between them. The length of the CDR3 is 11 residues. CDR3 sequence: CASSPAAWQFF. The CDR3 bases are TGTGCCAGCAGTCCGGCGGCGTGGCAGTTCTTC.

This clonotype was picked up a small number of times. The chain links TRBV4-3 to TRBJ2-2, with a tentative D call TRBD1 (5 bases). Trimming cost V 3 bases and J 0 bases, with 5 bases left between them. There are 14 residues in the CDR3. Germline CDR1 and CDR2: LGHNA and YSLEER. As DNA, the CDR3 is TGCGCCAGCAGCCACAGGGCGAACACCGGGGAGCTGTTTTTT. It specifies CASSHRANTGELFF.

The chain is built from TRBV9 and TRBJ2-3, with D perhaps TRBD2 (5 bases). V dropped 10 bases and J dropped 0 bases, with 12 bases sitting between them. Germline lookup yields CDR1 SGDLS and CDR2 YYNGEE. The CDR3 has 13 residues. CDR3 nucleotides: TGTGCCGGCTCCACGGGAAGCACAGATACGCAGTATTTT. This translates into CAGSTGSTDTQYF.